What follows are 30 T cell receptor beta chains derived from one specimen sequenced in a study of beta chain features in type 1 diabetes. Expressed TCRB transcripts got sequenced, as all isolated RNA was reverse transcribed. Method: immunoSEQ multiplex PCR; TCRdb's copy keeps in-frame clones and lacks some. The sample yields about 330,000 clones, roughly 11% seen once. The sequenced material came from naive CD4+ T cells from blood. Receptors originate from a woman aged 25 to 39 in good health.

The chain combines TRBV4-2 with TRBJ1-1; 10 bases align to TRBD1. The germline CDR1 and CDR2 sequences are LGHNA and YNFKEQ. The CDR3 is 15 residues long. J gave up 4 bases and V 1 base, and 3 bases lay outside the gene matches. The CDR3 sequence is CASSQVGTGATEAFF. As DNA, the CDR3 is TGTGCCAGCAGCCAAGTCGGGACAGGGGCCACTGAAGCTTTCTTT.

This clone has only a few counts. The chain employs TRBV7-9 and TRBJ2-1, with D maybe TRBD2 (5 bases). Trimming took 5 bases from V and 0 from J, leaving 14 bases between them. The CDR3 has 16 residues. Germline V lookup: CDR1 SEHNR, CDR2 FQNEAQ (reference sequence). This CDR3 is CASSLRSGSSYNEQFF. DNA for the CDR3: TGTGCCAGCAGCCTAAGGTCGGGGAGCTCCTACAATGAGCAGTTCTTC.

The chain joins TRBV7-9 to TRBJ2-6; D is perhaps TRBD1 (5 bases). The CDR3 runs to 19 residues. Germline values: CDR1 SEHNR, CDR2 FQNEAQ (reference sequence). The V and J ends lost 1 base and 0 bases respectively, with 16 bases between them. The CDR3 coding sequence is TGTGCCAGCAGCTTAGGTACAGGTTCCCCTTCCTCTGGGGCCAACGTCCTGACTTTC. Encoded protein: CASSLGTGSPSSGANVLTF.

The chain joins TRBV6-5 to TRBJ1-5, with 7 bases matching TRBD1. V shed 6 bases, J shed 5 bases, and the junction held 10 bases outside the gene matches. CDR1 is MNHEY and CDR2 is SVGAGI in the germline V gene. The CDR3 consists of 15 residues. CDR3 DNA sequence: TGTGCCAGCAGCCGCGATACAGGGGAAGATCAGCCCCAGCATTTT. It translates to CASSRDTGEDQPQHF.

This chain links TRBV30 with TRBJ1-1; D is undetermined. V was shortened by 0 bases and J by 1 base, with 6 bases between the two germline ends. The length of the CDR3 is 13 residues. Looked up from germline, CDR1 is GTSNPN and CDR2 is SVGIG (reference sequence). CDR3 protein: CAWSVQENTEAFF. The CDR3 nucleotides read TGTGCCTGGAGTGTTCAGGAGAACACTGAAGCTTTCTTT.

This clone was counted between two and nine times. The chain combines TRBV19 with TRBJ2-7, with D perhaps matching TRBD2 (5 bases). Germline-derived CDR1 and CDR2 are LNHDA and SQIVND (reference sequence). The CDR3 runs to 13 residues. V lost 4 bases and J 3 bases, leaving 10 bases between the germline ends. CDR3 in amino acids: CASSSQRLYEQYF. CDR3 coding DNA: TGTGCCAGTAGTAGCCAGCGGCTCTACGAGCAGTACTTC.

CDR3 loop: CSVVLAGDASYNEQFF. CDR3 nucleotide sequence: TGCAGCGTTGTGCTAGCGGGAGACGCCTCCTACAATGAGCAGTTCTTC. V is TRBV29-1 and J is TRBJ2-1, with 10 bases matching TRBD2. CDR1 SQVTM and CDR2 ANQGSEA come from the germline V gene. V lost 4 bases to trimming and J lost 0 bases; unmatched junction nucleotides: 6. The CDR3 sequence is 16 residues long.

This clone was seen a few times. V is TRBV7-9 and J is TRBJ1-4, with 7 bases that match TRBD1. Per the germline V gene, CDR1 is SEHNR and CDR2 is FQNEAQ (reference sequence). The CDR3 contains 16 residues. V shed 6 bases and J 5 bases; nucleotides not matched to a gene: 12. The CDR3 DNA reads TGTGCCAGCAGTACTGACAGGGACGGGGCAAATGAAAAACTGTTTTTT. It is translated as CASSTDRDGANEKLFF.

The rearrangement uses TRBV7-3 and TRBJ1-1; 8 bases are shared with TRBD1. With V trimmed by 4 bases and J by 1 base, 2 bases remained unmatched. CDR3 size: 14 residues. Germline CDR1 SGHTA, CDR2 FQGTGA. The DNA of the CDR3 is TGTGCCAGCAGCTCAGGGGGCCCGAACACTGAAGCTTTCTTT. Protein: CASSSGGPNTEAFF.

This clone was picked up a small number of times. This sequence joins TRBV4-2 and TRBJ2-3, with 7 positions matching TRBD2. J was trimmed by 2 bases and V by 6 bases; bases with no gene match: 5. The CDR3 loop spans 14 amino acids. Germline CDR1 is LGHNA and CDR2 is YNFKEQ. The CDR3 DNA sequence: TGTGCCAGCAGTCTAGCGGTAAACACAGATACGCAGTATTTT. Residues: CASSLAVNTDTQYF.

This clone was counted between two and nine times. The genes are TRBV2 and TRBJ1-1; 7 bases line up with TRBD1. CDR3 size: 12 residues. The trim removed 8 bases at V and 4 bases at J, leaving 4 bases unmatched. CDR1 and CDR2 from the germline V gene are SNHLY and FYNNEI. CDR3 region: CASSNRGTEAFF. In DNA form, the CDR3 reads TGTGCCAGCTCAAACAGGGGCACTGAAGCTTTCTTT.

This sequence joins TRBV5-1 and TRBJ2-5, with TRBD1 matching 7 bases. The V gene end was trimmed by 4 bases and the J gene end by 5 bases; junction bases not matched to a gene: 2. The germline CDR1 and CDR2 sequences are SGHRS and YFSETQ. The CDR3 runs 12 residues. Written as DNA, the CDR3 is TGCGCCAGCAGCGAACAGGGGGAGACCCAGTACTTC. Its translation is CASSEQGETQYF.

The chain uses TRBV2 and TRBJ2-4; 8 bases agree with TRBD1. V lost 6 bases, J lost 0 bases, and 10 bases stayed unmatched. CDR1 is SNHLY and CDR2 is FYNNEI in the germline V gene. This CDR3 contains 17 residues. CDR3 sequence: CASSAGTGNLAKNIQYF. CDR3 in DNA: TGTGCCAGCAGCGCGGGGACAGGAAACTTAGCCAAAAACATTCAGTACTTC.

This sequence joins TRBV5-8 and TRBJ2-5; D is perhaps TRBD2 (5 bases). V lost 3 bases and J 2 bases, leaving 8 bases between the germline ends. CDR3 length equals 13 residues. Germline lookup yields CDR1 SGHTS and CDR2 YDEGEE. The CDR3 coding sequence is TGTGCCAGCAGCTGGACGGGACAAGAGACCCAGTACTTC. Its translation is CASSWTGQETQYF. Looking up the rest from reference TRBV5-8 and TRBJ2-5 gives the full variable domain: EAGVTQSPTHLIKTRGQQATLRCSPISGHTSVYWYQQALGLGLQFLLWYDEGEERNRGNFPPRFSGRQFPNYSSELNVNALELEDSALYLCASSWTGQETQYFGPGTRLLVL.

This clone has only a few counts. The chain joins TRBV19 to TRBJ2-7, with 7 bases aligning to TRBD1. V trimming: 8 bases; J trimming: 3 bases; junction bases outside the gene matches: 13. The CDR3 loop spans 15 amino acids. Germline V gives CDR1 LNHDA, CDR2 SQIVND (reference sequence). The CDR3 loop is CASQPTDRTDYEQYF. DNA of the CDR3: TGTGCCAGTCAACCCACGGACAGGACAGACTACGAGCAGTACTTC.

This clone has more than one count but fewer than ten. The chain employs TRBV10-3 and TRBJ1-2; 8 positions agree with TRBD1. After removal of 8 bases from V and 2 bases from J, the junction contained 4 bases not matched to a gene. The CDR3 is 13 amino acids. From germline, CDR1 is ENHRY and CDR2 SYGVKD. The CDR3 DNA reads as TGTGCCATCGGCGGACAGGGAAACTATGGCTACACCTTC. This encodes CAIGGQGNYGYTF.

The rearrangement uses TRBV6-4 and TRBJ1-2; D perhaps matches TRBD1 (5 bases). Germline-derived CDR1 and CDR2 are MRHNA and SNTAGT. The CDR3 loop spans 15 amino acids. The ends were cut back, 0 bases at V and 2 bases at J, with 10 bases in the middle. CDR3 region: CASSDSGQGNYGYTF. The CDR3 nucleotides are TGTGCCAGCAGTGACTCCGGACAAGGCAACTATGGCTACACCTTC.

Note on this clone: Other DNA variants within this sample encode the same CDR3. The chain joins TRBV7-3 to TRBJ2-3; 11 bases map to TRBD1. The CDR3 has 14 amino acids. V lost 5 bases to trimming and J lost 4 bases; unmatched junction nucleotides: 2. Germline CDR1 reads SGHTA; CDR2 reads FQGTGA. The CDR3, as DNA: TGTGCCAGCAGCCCGGGACAGGGGGCAGATACGCAGTATTTT. Protein: CASSPGQGADTQYF. Filled out from reference TRBV7-3 and TRBJ2-3, the complete variable domain reads GAGVSQTPSNKVTEKGKYVELRCDPISGHTALYWYRQSLGQGPEFLIYFQGTGAADDSGLPNDRFFAVRPEGSVSTLKIQRTERGDSAVYLCASSPGQGADTQYFGPGTRLTVL.

This chain uses TRBV19 with TRBJ2-7, with D possibly matching TRBD1 (5 bases). The CDR3 sequence is 15 residues long. Germline V lookup: CDR1 LNHDA, CDR2 SQIVND (reference sequence). V lost 5 bases, J lost 3 bases, and 17 bases lay in between. Written as DNA, the CDR3 is TGTGCCAGTAGTTACGGACAAAAAACGAGCTACGAGCAGTACTTC. The encoded protein is CASSYGQKTSYEQYF.

The CDR3, as DNA: TGTGCCAGCCCCCGGACAGGGGGCTACGAGCAGTACTTC. This gives the protein CASPRTGGYEQYF. J is TRBJ2-7 and V is TRBV19; 10 bases line up with TRBD1. The CDR3 is 13 amino acids. CDR1 LNHDA and CDR2 SQIVND come from the germline V gene (reference sequence). With 9 bases clipped from V and 3 bases from J, the junction kept 5 bases outside the gene matches.

The chain recombines TRBV5-5 with TRBJ2-1; 14 bases match TRBD2. Trimming took 2 bases from V and 8 from J; bases not matched to a gene: 18. The length of the CDR3 is 20 residues. Per germline, CDR1 SGHKS and CDR2 YYEKEE (reference sequence). The CDR3 coding sequence is TGTGCCAGCAGCTTCGACCCGGGACTAGCGGGAGTAGTACTCCGGGATGAGCAGTTCTTC. Protein sequence: CASSFDPGLAGVVLRDEQFF.

The rearrangement joins TRBV30 to TRBJ2-1, with TRBD2 matching 7 bases. Germline V gene data show CDR1 as GTSNPN and CDR2 as SVGIG (reference sequence). The CDR3 loop spans 16 amino acids. V was pared by 1 base and J by 0 bases, with 6 bases of the junction left unmatched. The CDR3 DNA follows: TGTGCCTGGAGTGCTGCGGGAGTCAGCTCCTACAATGAGCAGTTCTTC. This sequence encodes CAWSAAGVSSYNEQFF. Looking up the rest from reference TRBV30 and TRBJ2-1 gives the full variable domain: SQTIHQWPATLVQPVGSPLSLECTVEGTSNPNLYWYRQAAGRGLQLLFYSVGIGQISSEVPQNLSASRPQDRQFILSSKKLLLSDSGFYLCAWSAAGVSSYNEQFFGPGTRLTVL.

This clone occurred a few times. The chain employs TRBV11-2 and TRBJ2-7, with 7 bases fitting TRBD2. This CDR3 has 12 residues. The germline CDR1 and CDR2 sequences are SGHAT and FQNNGV. The V and J ends lost 9 bases and 1 base, in that order; junction bases with no gene match: 3. In DNA, the CDR3 is TGTGCCAGTAGCGGGCCGTCCTACGAGCAGTACTTC. The encoded protein is CASSGPSYEQYF. Full variable domain (remainder filled in from reference TRBV11-2 and TRBJ2-7): EAGVAQSPRYKIIEKRQSVAFWCNPISGHATLYWYQQILGQGPKLLIQFQNNGVVDDSQLPKDRFSAERLKGVDSTLKIQPAKLEDSAVYLCASSGPSYEQYFGPGTRLTVT.

This clone has only a few counts. The rearrangement uses TRBV5-6 and TRBJ2-7; weak D call: TRBD1 (6 bases). The CDR3 is 15 amino acids. The V gene lost 1 base and the J gene lost 3 bases, with 14 bases spanning the gap. Per germline, CDR1 SGHDT and CDR2 YYEEEE. The CDR3 reads CASSLRPGTRYEQYF. The CDR3 nucleotides read TGTGCCAGCAGCTTGCGTCCCGGGACACGCTACGAGCAGTACTTC.

This clone was found a few times. The chain recombines TRBV7-2 with TRBJ2-7, with 9 bases that match TRBD1. J lost 6 bases, V lost 5 bases, and 8 bases had no gene match. This CDR3 is 14 amino acids long. Germline V gene lookup returns CDR1 SGHTA and CDR2 FQGNSA. The CDR3 loop is CASSPGTGPLEQYF. CDR3 sequence (DNA): TGTGCCAGCAGCCCCGGGACAGGGCCTCTCGAGCAGTACTTC.

DNA of the CDR3: TGTGCCAGCTCACCCCGTCGGGGGAGTGGCACAGATACGCAGTATTTT. This gives the protein CASSPRRGSGTDTQYF. V and J are TRBV18 and TRBJ2-3, with D tentatively TRBD2 (6 bases). V was pared by 3 bases and J by 1 base, with 14 bases between. Germline loops: CDR1 KGHSH, CDR2 LQKENI. The CDR3 covers 16 residues.

The J gene is TRBJ2-2, the V gene TRBV10-3; maybe TRBD2 (6 bases). V lost 4 bases and J lost 1, with 10 bases in between. The CDR3 covers 15 residues. Germline assignment: CDR1 ENHRY and CDR2 SYGVKD. Here the CDR3 reads CAISASSVNTGELFF. The CDR3, as DNA: TGTGCCATCAGTGCGTCTAGCGTGAACACCGGGGAGCTGTTTTTT.

The chain links TRBV18 to TRBJ2-7, with TRBD1 identical over 10 bases. Germline-derived CDR1 and CDR2 are KGHSH and LQKENI. Losses at the gene ends were 5 bases for V and 4 bases for J; bases not matched to a gene: 8. The CDR3 is made up of 15 amino acids. CDR3 bases: TGTGCCAGCTCAACCCGGACAGGGGGTATTTACGAGCAGTACTTC. The encoded protein is CASSTRTGGIYEQYF. The full variable domain, in which reference TRBV18 and TRBJ2-7 provide the parts outside the CDR3, is NAGVMQNPRHLVRRRGQEARLRCSPMKGHSHVYWYRQLPEEGLKFMVYLQKENIIDESGMPKERFSAEFPKEGPSILRIQQVVRGDSAAYFCASSTRTGGIYEQYFGPGTRLTVT.

This clone was seen more than once but under ten times. The chain combines TRBV18 with TRBJ2-2, with TRBD2 matching over 9 bases. V shed 8 bases and J 2 bases; nucleotides not matched to a gene: 6. Germline lookup yields CDR1 KGHSH and CDR2 LQKENI. This CDR3 has 15 residues. CDR3 sequence reads: CASRSGLANTGELFF. The CDR3 nucleotides are TGTGCCAGCCGATCGGGACTAGCAAACACCGGGGAGCTGTTTTTT.

The chain joins TRBV18 to TRBJ2-7; D is unclear. There are 13 residues in the CDR3. Germline CDR1 is KGHSH and CDR2 is LQKENI. V lost 4 bases to trimming and J lost 3 bases, with 10 bases between them. CDR3 amino acids: CASSRAESYEQYF. The CDR3 nucleotides read TGTGCCAGCTCACGGGCAGAAAGCTACGAGCAGTACTTC.